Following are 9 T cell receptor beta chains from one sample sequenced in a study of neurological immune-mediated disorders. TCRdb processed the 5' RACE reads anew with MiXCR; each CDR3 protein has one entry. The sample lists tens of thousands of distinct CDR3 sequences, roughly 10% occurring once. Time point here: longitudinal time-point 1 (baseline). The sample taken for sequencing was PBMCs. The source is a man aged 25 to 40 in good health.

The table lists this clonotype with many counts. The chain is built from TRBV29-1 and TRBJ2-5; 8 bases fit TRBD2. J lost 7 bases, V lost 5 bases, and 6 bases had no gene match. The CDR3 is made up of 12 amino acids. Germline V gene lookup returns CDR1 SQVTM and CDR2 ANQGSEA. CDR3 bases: TGCAGCGTTAACCGGGAGGGCCTGACCCAGTACTTC. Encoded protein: CSVNREGLTQYF.

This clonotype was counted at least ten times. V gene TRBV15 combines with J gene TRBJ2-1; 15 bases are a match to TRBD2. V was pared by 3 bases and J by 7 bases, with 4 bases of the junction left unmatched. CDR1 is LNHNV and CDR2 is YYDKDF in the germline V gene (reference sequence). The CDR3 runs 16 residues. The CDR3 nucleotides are TGTGCCACCAGCAGTGGACTAGCGGGAGGGTATAATGAGCAGTTCTTC. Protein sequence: CATSSGLAGGYNEQFF.

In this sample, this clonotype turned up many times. In DNA form, the CDR3 reads TGCAGTGCTAGAGACGGTGGTGATGACACCTACGAGCAGTACTTC. Translation: CSARDGGDDTYEQYF. The rearrangement uses TRBV20-1 and TRBJ2-7; unclear D gene. This CDR3 has 15 residues. Per the germline V gene, CDR1 is DFQATT and CDR2 is SNEGSKA (reference sequence). V gave up 0 bases and J gave up 2 bases, with 14 bases separating them.

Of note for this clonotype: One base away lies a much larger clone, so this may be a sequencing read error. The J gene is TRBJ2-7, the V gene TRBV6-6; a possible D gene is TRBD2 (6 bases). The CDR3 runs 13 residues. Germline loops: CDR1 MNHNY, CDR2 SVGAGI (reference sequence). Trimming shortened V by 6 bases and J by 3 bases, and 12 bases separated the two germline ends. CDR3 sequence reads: CASSPGSLYEQYF. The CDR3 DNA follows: TGTGCCAGCAGCCCCGGGAGTCTCTACGAGCAGTACTTC.

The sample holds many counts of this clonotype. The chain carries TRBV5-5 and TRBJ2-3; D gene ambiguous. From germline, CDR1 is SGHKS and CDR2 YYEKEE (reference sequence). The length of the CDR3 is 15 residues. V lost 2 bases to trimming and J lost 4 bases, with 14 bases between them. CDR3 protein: CASSFDHMRPDTQYF. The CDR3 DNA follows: TGTGCCAGCAGCTTTGATCATATGAGGCCAGATACGCAGTATTTT.

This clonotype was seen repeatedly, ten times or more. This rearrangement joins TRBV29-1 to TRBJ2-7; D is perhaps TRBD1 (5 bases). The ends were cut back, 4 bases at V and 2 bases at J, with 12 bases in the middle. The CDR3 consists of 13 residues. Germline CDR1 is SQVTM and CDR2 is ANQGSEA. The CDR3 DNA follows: TGCAGCGTTGCCAGGGTGAGCGCCTACGAGCAGTACTTC. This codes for CSVARVSAYEQYF.

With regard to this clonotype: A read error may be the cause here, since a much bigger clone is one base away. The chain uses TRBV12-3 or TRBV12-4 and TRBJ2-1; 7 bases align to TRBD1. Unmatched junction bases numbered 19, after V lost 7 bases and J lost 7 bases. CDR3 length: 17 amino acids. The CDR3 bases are TGTGCCAGCAATGGGGACCTTGTTCGACAGGGTCGGAATGAGCAGTTCTTC. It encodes CASNGDLVRQGRNEQFF.

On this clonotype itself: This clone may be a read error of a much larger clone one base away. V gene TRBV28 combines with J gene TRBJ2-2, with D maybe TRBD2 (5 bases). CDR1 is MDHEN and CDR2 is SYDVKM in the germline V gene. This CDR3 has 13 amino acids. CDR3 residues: CASSLIYTGEQFF. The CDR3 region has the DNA TGTGCCAGCAGTTTAATATACACCGGGGAGCAGTTTTTT.

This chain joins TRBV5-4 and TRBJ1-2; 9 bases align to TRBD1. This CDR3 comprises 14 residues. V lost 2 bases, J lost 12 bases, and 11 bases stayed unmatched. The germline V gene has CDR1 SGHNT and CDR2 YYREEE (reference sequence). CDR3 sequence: CASSLIQGAMGDTF. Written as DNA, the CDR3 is TGTGCCAGCAGCTTAATACAGGGGGCGATGGGCGACACCTTC. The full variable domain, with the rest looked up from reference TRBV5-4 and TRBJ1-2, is ETGVTQSPTHLIKTRGQQVTLRCSSQSGHNTVSWYQQALGQGPQFIFQYYREEENGRGNFPPRFSGLQFPNYSSELNVNALELDDSALYLCASSLIQGAMGDTFGSGTRLTVV.